The rows below give T cell receptor beta chains drawn from one sample of a study of shared clonotypes between healthy human individuals. The data were produced by immunoSEQ multiplex PCR, yet TCRdb's version contains in-frame clones alone and is incomplete. The sample lists 2 million to 3 million clones; more than 90% were seen once. Sequenced sample: naive CD4+ T cells sorted from blood. All receptors derive from a man aged 18 to 30 in good health. Each CDR3 is given with its conserved first and last residue. A D gene is named only where the DNA matches it firmly. Clone size is given for some rows only: seen once, a few or many times, or a class if the clone is expanded.

d_gene: NA; v_gene: TRBV5-1; j_gene: TRBJ2-7; abundance: NA; CDR3nt: TGCGCCAGCAGCCTGGGGGGGACAACTTACTCCTACGAGCAGTACTTC; CDR3aa: CASSLGGTTYSYEQYF
d_gene: TRBD1; v_gene: TRBV7-8; j_gene: TRBJ1-2; abundance: once; CDR3nt: TGTGCCAGCAGCTTGAGGGTCCTGGGACAGGGGGCTAACTATGGCTACACCTTC; CDR3aa: CASSLRVLGQGANYGYTF
d_gene: NA; v_gene: TRBV5-8; j_gene: TRBJ1-3; abundance: NA; CDR3nt: TGTGCCAGCAGCCGAACTGGAAACACCATATATTTT; CDR3aa: CASSRTGNTIYF
d_gene: NA; v_gene: TRBV10-3; j_gene: TRBJ2-7; abundance: NA; CDR3nt: TGTGCCATCAGTGAGTCGGTTCCGTCCTACGAGCAGTACTTC; CDR3aa: CAISESVPSYEQYF
d_gene: TRBD2; v_gene: TRBV7-2; j_gene: TRBJ2-7; abundance: NA; CDR3nt: TGTGCCAGCAGCGAAGGAGGGAGGGGATCGAGAGGGGAGCAGTACTTC; CDR3aa: CASSEGGRGSRGEQYF
d_gene: NA; v_gene: TRBV5-1; j_gene: TRBJ1-3; abundance: NA; CDR3nt: TGCGCCAGCAGTTCTGGAAACACCATATATTTT; CDR3aa: CASSSGNTIYF
d_gene: NA; v_gene: TRBV5-5; j_gene: TRBJ1-2; abundance: NA; CDR3nt: TGTGCCAGCAGCTCCAACCCCCTTGAATCTGGCTACACCTTC; CDR3aa: CASSSNPLESGYTF
d_gene: NA; v_gene: TRBV7-8; j_gene: TRBJ1-3; abundance: NA; CDR3nt: TGTGCCAGCAGCTGGACAGTTCAGGGAAACACCATATATTTT; CDR3aa: CASSWTVQGNTIYF
d_gene: TRBD1; v_gene: TRBV6-5; j_gene: TRBJ1-3; abundance: NA; CDR3nt: TGTGCCAGCAGCAGGGGGACTTCTGGAAACACCATATATTTT; CDR3aa: CASSRGTSGNTIYF
d_gene: TRBD2; v_gene: TRBV7-2; j_gene: TRBJ2-3; abundance: NA; CDR3nt: TGTGCCAGCAGCTCCCGGAGGACTAGCGGGAGAGTTGATACGCAGTATTTT; CDR3aa: CASSSRRTSGRVDTQYF
d_gene: NA; v_gene: TRBV6-6; j_gene: TRBJ1-6; abundance: NA; CDR3nt: TGTGCCAGCAGTTACGTCTGGAGCTCCTATAATTCACCCCTCCACTTT; CDR3aa: CASSYVWSSYNSPLHF
d_gene: NA; v_gene: TRBV7-8; j_gene: TRBJ2-3; abundance: NA; CDR3nt: TGTGCCAGCAGCTTCGACAGTGCCACAGATACGCAGTATTTT; CDR3aa: CASSFDSATDTQYF
d_gene: NA; v_gene: TRBV6-4; j_gene: TRBJ1-5; abundance: NA; CDR3nt: TGTGCCAGCAGTGACCAGGCAGATGGGACAAATCAGCCCCAGCATTTT; CDR3aa: CASSDQADGTNQPQHF
d_gene: NA; v_gene: TRBV4-3; j_gene: TRBJ1-2; abundance: once; CDR3nt: TGCGCCAGCAGCCAAAACTTCATTCAAGGGAGTTACTATGGCTACACCTTC; CDR3aa: CASSQNFIQGSYYGYTF
d_gene: TRBD1; v_gene: TRBV28; j_gene: TRBJ1-5; abundance: NA; CDR3nt: TGTGCCAGCAACTCGGACAGGGATCAGCCCCAGCATTTT; CDR3aa: CASNSDRDQPQHF
d_gene: NA; v_gene: TRBV7-8; j_gene: TRBJ2-1; abundance: once; CDR3nt: TGTGCCAGCAGCCCCCAGATCGAGTCCTACAATGAGCAGTTCTTC; CDR3aa: CASSPQIESYNEQFF
d_gene: TRBD2; v_gene: TRBV7-2; j_gene: TRBJ2-1; abundance: NA; CDR3nt: TGTGCCAGCAGCCCCCCTAGTGGGACTAGCGGGCACAATGAGCAGTTCTTC; CDR3aa: CASSPPSGTSGHNEQFF
d_gene: NA; v_gene: TRBV6-1; j_gene: TRBJ1-4; abundance: NA; CDR3nt: TGTGCCAGCCTCTTAGGGTCGAGAGAAAAACTGTTTTTT; CDR3aa: CASLLGSREKLFF
d_gene: NA; v_gene: TRBV10-3; j_gene: TRBJ2-2; abundance: NA; CDR3nt: TGTGCCATCAGTGAGGGGCGGGCGTCCACCGGGGAGCTGTTTTTT; CDR3aa: CAISEGRASTGELFF
d_gene: NA; v_gene: TRBV30; j_gene: TRBJ2-5; abundance: NA; CDR3nt: TGTGCCTGGAGTGTACGGATAGGCCAAGAGACCCAGTACTTC; CDR3aa: CAWSVRIGQETQYF
d_gene: NA; v_gene: TRBV9; j_gene: TRBJ2-7; abundance: NA; CDR3nt: TGTGCCAGCAGCGTAGATGAAGGCTACGAGCAGTACTTC; CDR3aa: CASSVDEGYEQYF
d_gene: NA; v_gene: TRBV19; j_gene: TRBJ2-7; abundance: NA; CDR3nt: TGTGCCAGTAGTATAGACGGGGATGGCTACGAGCAGTACTTC; CDR3aa: CASSIDGDGYEQYF
d_gene: NA; v_gene: TRBV7-2; j_gene: TRBJ1-4; abundance: NA; CDR3nt: TGTGCCAGCAGCTCAACGCGGGGTACAAAACTGTTTTTT; CDR3aa: CASSSTRGTKLFF
d_gene: NA; v_gene: TRBV30; j_gene: TRBJ2-7; abundance: NA; CDR3nt: TGTGCCTGGAGCTACGGAGGGCAGGGAGACGAGCAGTACTTC; CDR3aa: CAWSYGGQGDEQYF
d_gene: NA; v_gene: TRBV9; j_gene: TRBJ2-5; abundance: once; CDR3nt: TGTGCCAGCAGCGGTTCGGCCCAAGAGACCCAGTACTTC; CDR3aa: CASSGSAQETQYF
d_gene: TRBD1; v_gene: TRBV5-1; j_gene: TRBJ2-3; abundance: NA; CDR3nt: TGCGCCAGCAGCACAGGGACAGTAGATACGCAGTATTTT; CDR3aa: CASSTGTVDTQYF
d_gene: TRBD2; v_gene: TRBV4-1; j_gene: TRBJ2-4; abundance: NA; CDR3nt: TGCGCCAGCAGCCAAGAGGCCGCGACTAGCGGTAACAAAAACATTCAGTACTTC; CDR3aa: CASSQEAATSGNKNIQYF
d_gene: NA; v_gene: TRBV5-4; j_gene: TRBJ2-3; abundance: NA; CDR3nt: TGTGCCAGCAGCTTAAAACAGGGCACAGATACGCAGTATTTT; CDR3aa: CASSLKQGTDTQYF
d_gene: NA; v_gene: TRBV9; j_gene: TRBJ2-6; abundance: NA; CDR3nt: TGTGCCAGCAGCGCAAGACAGAGCGACTCTGGGGCCAACGTCCTGACTTTC; CDR3aa: CASSARQSDSGANVLTF
d_gene: TRBD2; v_gene: TRBV7-9; j_gene: TRBJ2-7; abundance: once; CDR3nt: TGTGCCAGCAGCTTAGTGGGGACTAGCGGTACGGAGCAGTACTTC; CDR3aa: CASSLVGTSGTEQYF
d_gene: NA; v_gene: TRBV4-1; j_gene: TRBJ2-3; abundance: once; CDR3nt: TGCGCCAGCAGCCCGTGGTGGGGTGAGGCAGGGGGCACAGATACGCAGTATTTT; CDR3aa: CASSPWWGEAGGTDTQYF
d_gene: TRBD1; v_gene: TRBV4-1; j_gene: TRBJ2-5; abundance: NA; CDR3nt: TGCGCCAGCAGCCCCCCCTGGACAGGGGAAGAGACCCAGTACTTC; CDR3aa: CASSPPWTGEETQYF
d_gene: TRBD1; v_gene: TRBV15; j_gene: TRBJ2-5; abundance: NA; CDR3nt: TGTGCCACCAGCAGCCTTCGGACAGGGGAAGAGACCCAGTACTTC; CDR3aa: CATSSLRTGEETQYF